Below are 22 T cell receptor beta chains sequenced from a single sample in a study of shared clonotypes between healthy human individuals. Libraries were prepared by immunoSEQ multiplex PCR; TCRdb keeps only in-frame clonotypes and omits some of them. The repertoire holds approximately 710,000 clones, with 90% as singletons. What was sequenced was memory CD8+ T cells from PBMCs. Subset described: CD45RO+ cells pooled with CCR7-negative TemRA cells. These receptors originate from a man aged 18 to 30 in good health. Some clones in this sample may be carry-over from other donors' samples.

J is TRBJ1-5 and V is TRBV27, with D possibly TRBD1 on 5 matching bases. Trimming removed 1 base from V and 7 bases from J, with 11 bases in between. This CDR3 is built from 14 residues. In germline, CDR1 is MNHEY, CDR2 SMNVEV (reference sequence). In DNA form, the CDR3 reads TGTGCCAGCAGTTTATTGGGGCCCCGCCAGCCCCAGCATTTT. Translation: CASSLLGPRQPQHF.

The chain employs TRBV7-9 and TRBJ2-3; TRBD2 might be the D (5 bases). Germline-derived CDR1 and CDR2 are SEHNR and FQNEAQ (reference sequence). The CDR3 runs 11 residues. V was clipped by 11 bases and J by 5 bases, with 11 bases between them. The CDR3 region has the DNA TGTGCCCTGAGAGCGGAAGATACGCAGTATTTT. Translation: CALRAEDTQYF.

To note about this clone: The sample carries other DNA sequences with the same CDR3. The chain uses TRBV5-4 and TRBJ2-7, with 7 nucleotides matching TRBD1. Germline CDR1 reads SGHNT; CDR2 reads YYREEE (reference sequence). J lost 4 bases, V lost 4 bases, and 2 bases had no gene match. There are 12 residues in the CDR3. CDR3 sequence reads: CASSADRYEQYF. As DNA, the CDR3 is TGTGCCAGCAGCGCGGACAGGTACGAGCAGTACTTC. The full variable domain, completed using reference TRBV5-4 and TRBJ2-7, is ETGVTQSPTHLIKTRGQQVTLRCSSQSGHNTVSWYQQALGQGPQFIFQYYREEENGRGNFPPRFSGLQFPNYSSELNVNALELDDSALYLCASSADRYEQYFGPGTRLTVT.

The chain joins TRBV5-5 to TRBJ2-2, with TRBD1 matching over 7 bases. The CDR3 is 15 amino acids. V gave up 3 bases and J gave up 6 bases; unmatched junction bases: 8. CDR1 SGHKS and CDR2 YYEKEE come from the germline V gene (reference sequence). DNA for the CDR3: TGTGCCAGCAGCTCCGCGACAGGGTTAGCCGGGGAGCTGTTTTTT. It is translated as CASSSATGLAGELFF.

The V gene is TRBV27, the J gene TRBJ2-7; 10 positions agree with TRBD2. There are 14 residues in the CDR3. V gave up 8 bases and J gave up 2 bases; unmatched junction bases: 6. Germline V gene lookup returns CDR1 MNHEY and CDR2 SMNVEV (reference sequence). Here the CDR3 reads CASHQAGGTYEQYF. CDR3 nucleotide sequence: TGTGCCAGCCACCAAGCGGGAGGGACCTACGAGCAGTACTTC.

This chain uses TRBV6-4 with TRBJ2-1; 8 bases line up with TRBD2. CDR3 length: 15 amino acids. Germline CDR1 is MRHNA and CDR2 is SNTAGT. After removal of 0 bases from V and 8 bases from J, the junction contained 6 bases not matched to a gene. Here the CDR3 reads CASSDSGTRGHEQFF. DNA of the CDR3: TGTGCCAGCAGTGACTCAGGGACTAGGGGCCATGAGCAGTTCTTC.

The genes are TRBV7-8 and TRBJ2-1; TRBD2 matches 15 bases. Germline trimming cut 3 bases from V and 4 bases from J; bases unmatched to any gene: 16. Germline assignment: CDR1 SGHVS and CDR2 FQNEAQ. The CDR3 has 21 amino acids. Here the CDR3 DNA reads TGTGCCAGCAGCTTCGTTACGTTTGGACTAGCGGGAGGGCCAGGGTACAATGAGCAGTTCTTC. Translating gives CASSFVTFGLAGGPGYNEQFF.

CDR3 bases: TGTGCCAGCAGTTCCCCGGGACAGGGGTACTATGGCTACACCTTC. Translated: CASSSPGQGYYGYTF. The chain employs TRBV28 and TRBJ1-2, with TRBD1 matching 10 bases. Trimming took 4 bases from V and 3 from J; bases not matched to a gene: 5. This CDR3 is 15 amino acids long. Germline lookup yields CDR1 MDHEN and CDR2 SYDVKM.

The V call is TRBV7-9, the J call TRBJ1-1; 7 nucleotides agree with TRBD1. From germline, CDR1 is SEHNR and CDR2 FQNEAQ (reference sequence). The CDR3 sequence is 13 residues long. Losses at the gene ends were 5 bases for V and 6 bases for J; bases not matched to a gene: 6. In DNA, the CDR3 is TGTGCCAGCAGCAAAGTACAGGGGTCTGAAGCTTTCTTT. Its translation: CASSKVQGSEAFF.

This chain connects TRBV6-5 to TRBJ2-7; perhaps TRBD1 as D (6 bases). CDR1 and CDR2 (germline): MNHEY, SVGAGI. Trimming cost V 6 bases and J 0 bases, with 12 bases left between them. This CDR3 is built from 14 residues. The CDR3 bases are TGTGCCAGCAGCGTAACAGGGAGCTCCTACGAGCAGTACTTC. This gives the protein CASSVTGSSYEQYF.

A word on this clone: Distinct nucleotide sequences in the sample also encode this CDR3. The V gene is TRBV15, the J gene TRBJ2-7; D unresolved. The CDR3 contains 13 residues. Germline V gene lookup returns CDR1 LNHNV and CDR2 YYDKDF (reference sequence). V dropped 1 base and J dropped 5 bases, with 9 bases sitting between them. The CDR3 spells CATSRGGRDEQYF. In DNA form, the CDR3 reads TGTGCCACCAGCAGAGGGGGTCGGGACGAGCAGTACTTC.

CDR3 loop: CASSRGTEKYEQYF. The CDR3 bases are TGCGCCAGCAGCCGCGGGACTGAAAAGTACGAGCAGTACTTC. This chain connects TRBV4-3 to TRBJ2-7; maybe TRBD2 (6 bases). The CDR3 contains 14 residues. V was shortened by 4 bases and J by 4 bases, with 14 bases between the two germline ends. Looked up from germline, CDR1 is LGHNA and CDR2 is YSLEER.

The chain employs TRBV4-1 and TRBJ2-7; 7 bases map to TRBD1. The CDR3 spans 14 residues. The V gene's germline CDR1 is MGHRA and CDR2 YSYEKL. With 1 base clipped from V and 3 bases from J, the junction kept 3 bases outside the gene matches. CDR3 residues: CASSQGQGDYEQYF. The DNA for the CDR3 is TGCGCCAGCAGCCAAGGTCAGGGGGACTACGAGCAGTACTTC.

The chain is built from TRBV6-6 and TRBJ2-2; unclear D gene. Germline loops: CDR1 MNHNY, CDR2 SVGAGI (reference sequence). V lost 7 bases and J lost 1, with 4 bases in between. The CDR3 runs 12 residues. This CDR3 reads CASKENTGELFF. The CDR3 coding sequence is TGTGCCAGCAAAGAGAACACCGGGGAGCTGTTTTTT.

The V gene is TRBV5-4, the J gene TRBJ2-7, with D perhaps given as TRBD1 or TRBD2 (5 bases each). Germline CDR1 is SGHNT and CDR2 is YYREEE (reference sequence). Deletions cut 5 bases from V and 3 bases from J, with 15 bases between. The CDR3 has 14 amino acids. The CDR3 DNA reads as TGTGCCAGCAGTTCGGGACGCTCGGACTACGAGCAGTACTTC. It encodes CASSSGRSDYEQYF. Full variable domain (remainder filled in from reference TRBV5-4 and TRBJ2-7): ETGVTQSPTHLIKTRGQQVTLRCSSQSGHNTVSWYQQALGQGPQFIFQYYREEENGRGNFPPRFSGLQFPNYSSELNVNALELDDSALYLCASSSGRSDYEQYFGPGTRLTVT.

The chain is built from TRBV6-6 and TRBJ2-7; 7 nucleotides agree with TRBD2. The J segment lost 3 bases and the V segment lost 7 bases, leaving 9 bases of the junction unmatched. This CDR3 has 14 amino acids. Germline V gene lookup returns CDR1 MNHNY and CDR2 SVGAGI (reference sequence). CDR3 sequence: CASTNGASGYEQYF. The DNA for the CDR3 is TGTGCCAGCACCAACGGGGCTAGCGGCTACGAGCAGTACTTC.

V gene TRBV29-1 combines with J gene TRBJ2-7, with D perhaps TRBD2 (5 bases). Germline V lookup: CDR1 SQVTM, CDR2 ANQGSEA. The CDR3 is made up of 16 amino acids. Between the trimmed V and J ends, which lost 8 bases and 2 bases, there was a span of 25 bases. The CDR3 DNA follows: TGCAGCCCCGACACCGGGATATCTGCGGGCCCCTACGAGCAGTACTTC. Amino acids: CSPDTGISAGPYEQYF.

The V gene is TRBV19, the J gene TRBJ1-3; D is uncertain. Germline V gene data show CDR1 as LNHDA and CDR2 as SQIVND (reference sequence). Trimming pared 5 bases from V and 0 bases from J, leaving 14 bases between. The CDR3 runs to 16 residues. This CDR3 is CASSAYYTNSGNTIYF. The CDR3 nucleotides read TGTGCCAGTAGTGCCTATTATACAAACTCTGGAAACACCATATATTTT.

V gene TRBV7-8 combines with J gene TRBJ2-2, with 11 bases lining up with TRBD2. The CDR3 has 15 residues. Looked up from germline, CDR1 is SGHVS and CDR2 is FQNEAQ. The J segment lost 6 bases and the V segment lost 5 bases, leaving 5 bases of the junction unmatched. The CDR3 region is CASSERTSGSGELFF. DNA for the CDR3: TGTGCCAGCAGCGAAAGGACTAGCGGGTCCGGGGAGCTGTTTTTT.

In the case of this clone: At the DNA level, this CDR3 is encoded by other sequences in the same sample as well. V gene TRBV7-9 combines with J gene TRBJ2-2, with unresolved D. The germline V gene has CDR1 SEHNR and CDR2 FQNEAQ (reference sequence). With 5 bases removed from V and 1 base from J, the gap between germline ends came to 5 bases. The CDR3 has 13 amino acids. CDR3 in DNA: TGTGCCAGCAGCCCCCTGAACACCGGGGAGCTGTTTTTT. It is translated as CASSPLNTGELFF. The whole variable domain, filled in from reference TRBV7-9 and TRBJ2-2, reads DTGVSQNPRHKITKRGQNVTFRCDPISEHNRLYWYRQTLGQGPEFLTYFQNEAQLEKSRLLSDRFSAERPKGSFSTLEIQRTEQGDSAMYLCASSPLNTGELFFGEGSRLTVL.

In regard to this clone: A read error is likely here: a far larger clone is one base away. The same CDR3 can be traced to other DNA sequences in this sample. J is TRBJ2-2 and V is TRBV7-9; a possible D gene is TRBD1 (6 bases). CDR1 is SEHNR, CDR2 FQNEAQ, per germline (reference sequence). V was pared by 0 bases and J by 1 base, with 6 bases between. The CDR3 totals 15 residues. CDR3 DNA sequence: TGTGCCAGCAGCTTAGCGGACAGGAACACCGGGGAGCTGTTTTTT. Amino acid sequence: CASSLADRNTGELFF.

The chain employs TRBV5-8 and TRBJ2-2, with 7 positions matching TRBD2. The CDR3 totals 16 residues. Germline V lookup: CDR1 SGHTS, CDR2 YDEGEE. V trimming: 4 bases; J trimming: 1 base; junction bases outside the gene matches: 7. The CDR3 DNA sequence: TGTGCCAGCAGCCCCCGAGCGGGGCAGAACACCGGGGAGCTGTTTTTT. Residues: CASSPRAGQNTGELFF.